The clone carrying this T cell receptor beta chain was seen ten or more times. Its specificity is not known. A single record per CDR3 protein comes from TCRdb applying MiXCR to the RACE reads. The sample holds just over 350,000 distinct CDR3 sequences, more than 5% seen once. Time point specified: patch test 2, 6 weeks after DPC sensitization. Treatment specified: therapeutic diphenylcyclopropenone sensitization with weekly scalp DPC. This sample is part of a study of human T cells and chemical hapten exposure. Looking at the study overall: There were per-sample TCR yield variations, arising mainly from small pooled library volume differences. Overall study results and limits: The count of PT1 expanded TCRs correlated positively with patch test score.

The V gene lost 1 base and the J gene lost 2 bases, with 5 bases spanning the gap. This CDR3 contains 13 residues. CDR1 is DFQATT and CDR2 is SNEGSKA in the germline V gene (reference sequence). The gene calls are TRBV20-1 and TRBJ1-4; D gene ambiguous. The sample was whole blood, taken in connection with sensitization to the hapten diphenylcyclopropenone (DPC). This TCR came from a woman between 18 and 30 years old with alopecia areata. Some clones in this sample may be carry-over from other donors' samples. The CDR3 DNA is TGCAGTGCTAGAGCAATCACTAATGAAAAACTGTTTTTT. It yields the protein CSARAITNEKLFF.